These 13 T cell receptor beta chains came from one sample sequenced in a study of identifying expanded T cells in peripheral blood. TCRdb's copy holds only in-frame clones and misses some; the assay was immunoSEQ multiplex PCR. The sample comprises 60,000 or so clones, about 85% of which are singletons, and approximately 19% rests with the top ten. The sample comprised blood. The source is a person between 18 and 69 years old in good health.

J is TRBJ2-2 and V is TRBV9, with D hard to call. This CDR3 comprises 14 residues. CDR1 and CDR2 (germline): SGDLS, YYNGEE. The ends were cut back, 0 bases at V and 4 bases at J, with 7 bases in the middle. In DNA form, the CDR3 reads TGTGCCAGCAGCGTAGCAGCTAGCACCGGGGAGCTGTTTTTT. It translates to CASSVAASTGELFF. Based on the CDR3 plus reference TRBV9 and TRBJ2-2, the full variable domain is DSGVTQTPKHLITATGQRVTLRCSPRSGDLSVYWYQQSLDQGLQFLIQYYNGEERAKGNILERFSAQQFPDLHSELNLSSLELGDSALYFCASSVAASTGELFFGEGSRLTVL.

The genes are TRBV5-4 and TRBJ2-1; 14 bases agree with TRBD2. Trimming at V came to 5 bases and at J to 7 bases, leaving 5 bases not matched to a gene. In germline, CDR1 is SGHNT, CDR2 YYREEE (reference sequence). This CDR3 is 15 amino acids long. CDR3 residues: CASSSGTSGRNEQFF. The CDR3 DNA reads TGTGCCAGCAGTTCCGGGACTAGCGGGAGAAATGAGCAGTTCTTC.

The V and J genes are TRBV5-1 and TRBJ2-3; 7 positions agree with TRBD2. Germline trimming cut 0 bases from V and 7 bases from J; bases unmatched to any gene: 11. The CDR3 loop spans 16 amino acids. Looked up from germline, CDR1 is SGHRS and CDR2 is YFSETQ. The CDR3 region has the DNA TGCGCCAGCAGCTTGGCGTCTAGCGGTAAGGGGAATACGCAGTATTTT. Protein product: CASSLASSGKGNTQYF.

This chain connects TRBV28 to TRBJ1-1, with D possibly matching TRBD1 (6 bases). The germline CDR1 and CDR2 sequences are MDHEN and SYDVKM. This CDR3 is 15 amino acids long. V was shortened by 5 bases and J by 2 bases, with 15 bases between the two germline ends. The CDR3 coding sequence is TGTGCCAGCAGTGCCCGAGGGGGGGTCAACACTGAAGCTTTCTTT. This gives the protein CASSARGGVNTEAFF.

CDR3 in amino acids: CASSQDRREATGELFF. CDR3 nucleotide sequence: TGCGCCAGCAGCCAAGATCGGCGGGAGGCCACCGGGGAGCTGTTTTTT. This chain uses TRBV4-3 with TRBJ2-2, with 8 bases matching TRBD2. The CDR3 covers 16 residues. Germline CDR1 is LGHNA and CDR2 is YSLEER. The V gene end was trimmed by 0 bases and the J gene end by 4 bases; junction bases not matched to a gene: 4.

The chain joins TRBV6-1 to TRBJ1-5; possibly TRBD1 for D (5 bases). The germline V and J ends were trimmed by 0 bases and 0 bases, with 9 bases remaining between them. Germline V gene lookup returns CDR1 MNHNS and CDR2 SASEGT. This CDR3 is built from 16 residues. The chain's CDR3 is CASSEAKQVSNQPQHF. The DNA of the CDR3 is TGTGCCAGCAGTGAAGCAAAACAGGTTAGCAATCAGCCCCAGCATTTT.

The chain is built from TRBV7-8 and TRBJ1-5; weak D call: TRBD1 (5 bases). The CDR3 covers 14 residues. V lost 7 bases and J lost 4, with 14 bases in between. Germline V gives CDR1 SGHVS, CDR2 FQNEAQ. The CDR3 protein is CASNSRGGNQPQHF. The DNA of the CDR3 is TGTGCCAGCAACAGCCGCGGGGGGAATCAGCCCCAGCATTTT.

This clone was counted between two and nine times. V gene TRBV30 combines with J gene TRBJ1-1; D not certain. Trimming shortened V by 3 bases and J by 2 bases, and 16 bases separated the two germline ends. The CDR3 covers 15 residues. CDR1 is GTSNPN, CDR2 SVGIG, per germline (reference sequence). In nucleotides, the CDR3 is TGTGCCTGGAGCCCCCGTCTTAGTCCAAACACTGAAGCTTTCTTT. Protein: CAWSPRLSPNTEAFF.

The CDR3 region is CASRTHGSGANVLTF. The DNA for the CDR3 is TGTGCCAGCAGAACCCACGGCTCTGGGGCCAACGTCCTGACTTTC. The chain combines TRBV2 with TRBJ2-6; D unresolved. The CDR3 contains 15 residues. Germline values: CDR1 SNHLY, CDR2 FYNNEI. Trimming removed 6 bases from V and 0 bases from J, with 9 bases in between. Drawing the rest from reference TRBV2 and TRBJ2-6, the complete variable domain is EPEVTQTPSHQVTQMGQEVILRCVPISNHLYFYWYRQILGQKVEFLVSFYNNEISEKSEIFDDQFSVERPDGSNFTLKIRSTKLEDSAMYFCASRTHGSGANVLTFGAGSRLTVL.

This chain uses TRBV14 with TRBJ2-7, with D unclear. CDR3 size: 14 residues. Germline assignment: CDR1 SGHDN and CDR2 FVKESK. Between the trimmed V and J ends, which lost 1 base and 0 bases, there was a span of 7 bases. CDR3 DNA: TGTGCCAGCAGCCAAGGGGCAGCCTCCTACGAGCAGTACTTC. As protein: CASSQGAASYEQYF.

V gene TRBV5-1 combines with J gene TRBJ2-5; 8 bases agree with TRBD1. J lost 5 bases, V lost 2 bases, and 8 bases had no gene match. This CDR3 region has 15 residues. Germline CDR1 reads SGHRS; CDR2 reads YFSETQ. The CDR3 loop reads CASSLTQGARETQYF. The DNA of the CDR3 is TGCGCCAGCAGCTTAACGCAGGGGGCACGGGAGACCCAGTACTTC.

J is TRBJ1-1 and V is TRBV11-2; 9 bases agree with TRBD1. Germline-derived CDR1 and CDR2 are SGHAT and FQNNGV. The junction had 19 bases not matched to a gene; V was cut back by 5 bases and J by 6 bases. The CDR3 has 18 amino acids. The CDR3 is CASSQKLGQGRKNAEAFF. The CDR3 coding sequence is TGTGCCAGCAGCCAAAAATTGGGACAGGGTAGGAAAAACGCTGAAGCTTTCTTT.

V usage is TRBV5-4 and J usage is TRBJ2-5; perhaps TRBD1 as D (5 bases). The CDR3 is 16 amino acids. Between the trimmed V and J ends, which lost 2 bases and 2 bases, there was a span of 16 bases. Germline V gene lookup returns CDR1 SGHNT and CDR2 YYREEE (reference sequence). This CDR3 is CASSFARRGGQETQYF. DNA for the CDR3: TGTGCCAGCAGCTTCGCACGAAGGGGTGGACAAGAGACCCAGTACTTC.